Listed here are 2 T cell receptor beta chains from one sample, sequenced in a study of blood T cell repertoires in COVID-19. Sequencing was performed with immunoSEQ multiplex PCR; in TCRdb, only in-frame clones are kept and a portion is missing. Of some 380,000 clones in the sample, roughly 86% were seen once. Sequencing was carried out using PBMCs or T cells enriched from blood (not recorded which). Receptors originate from a man aged 25-45 years who had recovered from COVID-19.

This sequence joins TRBV27 and TRBJ2-7; perhaps TRBD1 as D (6 bases). The CDR3 contains 15 residues. V dropped 4 bases and J dropped 7 bases, with 20 bases sitting between them. Per the germline V gene, CDR1 is MNHEY and CDR2 is SMNVEV (reference sequence). The CDR3 coding sequence is TGTGCCAGCAGTTCCCTCTCGACAGGCCAGGGAGAGCAGTACTTC. Protein: CASSSLSTGQGEQYF.

V and J are TRBV5-1 and TRBJ1-6; D perhaps matches TRBD1 (5 bases). V lost 4 bases to trimming and J lost 0 bases, with 14 bases between them. Germline values: CDR1 SGHRS, CDR2 YFSETQ. The CDR3 covers 17 residues. CDR3 region: CASSGSAGDSYNSPLHF. As DNA, the CDR3 is TGCGCCAGCAGCGGCTCGGCGGGGGACTCCTATAATTCACCCCTCCACTTT. The full variable domain, in which reference TRBV5-1 and TRBJ1-6 provide the parts outside the CDR3, is KAGVTQTPRYLIKTRGQQVTLSCSPISGHRSVSWYQQTPGQGLQFLFEYFSETQRNKGNFPGRFSGRQFSNSRSEMNVSTLELGDSALYLCASSGSAGDSYNSPLHFGNGTRLTVT.